This T cell receptor beta chain was retrieved from a study of T-cell memory formation after mild COVID-19 (dated by TCRdb to the early 2020s). Looking at the study overall: TCR sequence clusters from the two donors were largely donor specific. In a couple of donors, T-cell clones that expanded and contracted after mild COVID-19 were tracked by sequencing TCRalpha and TCRbeta repertoires over time. Two young, previously healthy adult volunteers made up the cohort, one male and one female. Paper-wide results and their limitations: Only a couple of mild cases were covered by the study, and larger cohorts that include severe cases with pre-infection samples were considered necessary. From day 15 to 85, contracting clones showed balanced CD4/CD8 phenotypes, whereas a second wave of clones that expanded from day 15 to 37 leaned towards CD4+. The detection of some responding clones in pre-infection memory suggests that pre-existing cross-reactive memory T cells joined the SARS-CoV-2 response. SARS-CoV-2 specificity was not confirmed for the second-wave clones peaking on day 37. Contracting CD4+ clones turned up mainly in the CM and EM memory subsets, whereas EMRA was where CD8+ clones were enriched.

V ends up 7 bases short and J 6 bases short, with an unmatched junction base count of 8. From its cysteine to its phenylalanine, the CDR3 spans 13 amino acids. The read is trimmed to its CDR3 DNA, 39 bases read in frame from base 1. Per the germline V gene, SQVTM is the CDR1 and ANQGSEA is the CDR2. Sequencing used an Illumina NovaSeq 6000. TCRalpha and TCRbeta cDNA libraries were constructed by 5'RACE with constant-segment primers, with sample barcodes and unique molecular identifiers being introduced. RNA was extracted from every sample with Trizol reagent. The libraries were amplified in two PCR steps, and the second step added a second sample barcode and Illumina TruSeq adapters. Sequencing of the libraries was done on an Illumina NovaSeq, producing 2 x 150 bp paired-end reads. From the authors' description of their analysis: Demultiplexing of reads and collapsing into UMI-guided consensus sequences were performed with migec v1.2.7. Using mixcr v2.1.11, UMI consensuses were aligned to TRA and TRB V and J templates and then assembled into clonotypes. A clonotype was counted as expanded or contracted only when both edgeR and NoisET called the clonotype significant, with the noise models trained on biological replicates. edgeR calls used a false discovery rate-adjusted p below 0.01 and a log2 fold-change threshold of 1. As an exploratory analysis of dynamics, max-normalized trajectories of the 1000 most abundant clonotypes were examined with PCA combined with hierarchical clustering. Each responding clone was given a CD4 or CD8 phenotype based on the CD4+ and CD8+ repertoires, which had been sequenced separately. Starting from the raw public reads, TCRdb applied fastp trimming at Q25, assembled clones with MiXCR and retained in-frame beta chains. Here each entry gathers all rows of one CDR3 protein and keeps the most common genes and DNA. The V and J calls follow TCRdb's processing rather than the paper's. This sample holds hundreds of thousands of distinct CDR3 sequences; 20% were observed only once. The ten largest clones take up 9.5% to 15% of the sample.

Ficoll-Paque density gradient centrifugation was used to isolate PBMCs. Comments on this clonotype: Its antigen remains unidentified. No base-level quality is on record; no much larger clone is a single base apart.

The sample comprised PBMCs or a T cell subset sorted from them (not recorded which). The receptor was derived from an adult woman who had mild COVID-19 (a few samples of this study predate the infection). The sample titles of this study are shuffled in the database, so cell type and time point are left out; the donor was told from shared clones. The receptor chain draws on TRBV29-1 and TRBJ2-1; TRBD1 agrees with 8 junctional bases. The CDR3 protein: CSGQGQGTNEQFF. The base sequence is TGCAGCGGTCAAGGACAGGGAACCAATGAGCAGTTCTTC.